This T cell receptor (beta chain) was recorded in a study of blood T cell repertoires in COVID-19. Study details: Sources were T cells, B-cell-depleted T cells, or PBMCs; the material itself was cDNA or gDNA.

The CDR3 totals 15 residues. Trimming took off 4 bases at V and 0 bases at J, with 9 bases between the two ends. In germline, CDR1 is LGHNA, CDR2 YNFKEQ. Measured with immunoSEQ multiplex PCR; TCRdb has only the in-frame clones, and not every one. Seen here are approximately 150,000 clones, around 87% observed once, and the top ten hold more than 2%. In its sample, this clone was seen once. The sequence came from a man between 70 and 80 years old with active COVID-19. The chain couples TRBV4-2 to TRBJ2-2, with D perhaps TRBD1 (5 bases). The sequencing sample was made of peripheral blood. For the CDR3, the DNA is TGTGCCAGCAGCCCTGGACACGCGAACACCGGGGAGCTGTTTTTT. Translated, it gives CASSPGHANTGELFF.